The rows below give T cell receptor beta chains drawn from one sample of a study of blood T cell repertoires in COVID-19. Generated by immunoSEQ multiplex PCR, the TCRdb table keeps only in-frame clones and is missing some. The sample yields around 230,000 clones, 80% to 90% seen once. What was sequenced was PBMCs or T cells enriched from blood (not recorded which). Every receptor here comes from a man younger than 35 with acute COVID-19. Both conserved end residues are part of each CDR3. The D gene is left open where the match is weak. Size is stated for part of the rows, as once, few or many counts, or as a class when the clone is expanded.

clone size: NA
V gene: TRBV29-1
D gene: TRBD1
J gene: TRBJ2-1
CDR3 protein: CSVEGTGENNEQFF
CDR3 DNA: TGCAGCGTTGAAGGGACAGGAGAGAACAATGAGCAGTTCTTC

clone size: NA
V gene: TRBV28
D gene: TRBD1
J gene: TRBJ1-1
CDR3 protein: CASRPRGRNLNLAFF
CDR3 DNA: TGTGCCAGCAGACCCAGGGGGCGTAACCTGAATTTGGCTTTCTTT

clone size: NA
V gene: TRBV13
D gene: TRBD1
J gene: TRBJ1-1
CDR3 protein: CASSIYYRGQNTEAFF
CDR3 DNA: TGTGCCAGCAGCATATATTACAGGGGGCAGAACACTGAAGCTTTCTTT

clone size: NA
V gene: TRBV27
D gene: TRBD1
J gene: TRBJ1-2
CDR3 protein: CASSDRGQGYTF
CDR3 DNA: TGTGCCAGCAGTGACAGGGGGCAAGGCTACACCTTC

clone size: NA
V gene: TRBV7-2
D gene: NA
J gene: TRBJ2-7
CDR3 protein: CASSLDARGLYEQYF
CDR3 DNA: TGTGCCAGCAGCTTAGACGCCCGGGGTCTGTACGAGCAGTACTTC

clone size: NA
V gene: TRBV29-1
D gene: TRBD2
J gene: TRBJ2-1
CDR3 protein: CSVLKGSGPSYNEQFF
CDR3 DNA: TGCAGCGTTCTAAAGGGTAGCGGGCCCTCCTACAATGAGCAGTTCTTC

clone size: once
V gene: TRBV28
D gene: NA
J gene: TRBJ1-2
CDR3 protein: CASSLVDGYTF
CDR3 DNA: TGTGCCAGCAGTTTAGTCGATGGCTACACCTTC

clone size: NA
V gene: TRBV28
D gene: TRBD1
J gene: TRBJ2-5
CDR3 protein: CASSLWDREETQYF
CDR3 DNA: TGTGCCAGCAGTTTGTGGGACAGGGAGGAGACCCAGTACTTC

clone size: few
V gene: TRBV28
D gene: TRBD1
J gene: TRBJ2-6
CDR3 protein: CASSSTGNSGANVLTF
CDR3 DNA: TGTGCCAGCAGTTCGACAGGGAACTCTGGGGCCAACGTCCTGACTTTC

clone size: NA
V gene: TRBV19
D gene: NA
J gene: TRBJ1-2
CDR3 protein: CASRIDRGYTF
CDR3 DNA: TGTGCCAGTAGGATAGATAGAGGCTACACCTTC

clone size: NA
V gene: TRBV5-4
D gene: NA
J gene: TRBJ1-4
CDR3 protein: CAPTRGACEKLFF
CDR3 DNA: TGTGCCCCTACGCGGGGGGCGTGTGAAAAACTGTTTTTT